The T cell receptor (beta chain) under discussion was sequenced for a study of blood T cell repertoires in COVID-19. Background on the study: Sites across the United States, Italy and Spain contributed samples from acute and convalescent COVID-19. The cDNA or gDNA used as material had been derived from T cells, B-cell-depleted T cells, or PBMCs.

Study processing details: From reference gene primer amplification, estimates of nucleated cell counts were derived. Repertoires were generated with immunoSEQ multiplex PCR, while TCRdb's copy carries only in-frame clones and drops some. V, J and clone size were drawn from that table, and D and trimming were deduced from the DNA. Among hundreds of thousands of clones listed, around 90% were seen once. This clone is a singleton in its sample. This clonotype was sampled from a young man with active or convalescent COVID-19. Material: peripheral blood.

CDR3 sequence (DNA): TGCGCCAGCAGCCAGGCATTTAACTATGGCTACACCTTC. Amino acids: CASSQAFNYGYTF. The chain couples TRBV5-1 to TRBJ1-2; D is undetermined. The V end lost 4 bases, the J end lost 1 base, and 8 bases lay between the germline ends. Germline V CDR1 and CDR2: SGHRS, YFSETQ. The CDR3 runs 13 residues.